What follows are 26 T cell receptor beta chains derived from one specimen sequenced in a study of response to subunit inactivated influenza vaccine. Each CDR3 protein gets one entry after TCRdb re-called the RT-PCR reads with MiXCR. The profile shows hundreds of thousands of distinct CDR3 sequences, roughly 23% of them singletons. The sample in question was CD4+ T cells sorted from PBMCs, obtained around 5 days after vaccination. These receptor sequences come from a man aged 45-60 years who received an inactivated influenza vaccine.

The chain employs TRBV3-1 and TRBJ2-1; no clear D. This CDR3 is built from 12 residues. Germline V gene lookup returns CDR1 LGHDT and CDR2 YNNKEL (reference sequence). V lost 8 bases to trimming and J lost 11 bases, with 16 bases between them. CDR3 DNA: TGTGCCAGCTCCCGACGACCGAACCAGCAGTTCTTC. Protein sequence: CASSRRPNQQFF.

V gene TRBV18 combines with J gene TRBJ2-4; D perhaps matches TRBD2 (6 bases). CDR3 length equals 24 residues. Germline CDR1 reads KGHSH; CDR2 reads LQKENI. Trimming removed 3 bases at V and 0 bases at J, with 36 bases between. For the CDR3, the DNA is TGTGCCAGCTCACCGGCGGTAGCGGCTGGTCGAACCCTAACATCCCTTATAGCCAAAAACATTCAGTACTTC. This sequence encodes CASSPAVAAGRTLTSLIAKNIQYF. The full variable domain, rest sourced from reference TRBV18 and TRBJ2-4, is NAGVMQNPRHLVRRRGQEARLRCSPMKGHSHVYWYRQLPEEGLKFMVYLQKENIIDESGMPKERFSAEFPKEGPSILRIQQVVRGDSAAYFCASSPAVAAGRTLTSLIAKNIQYFGAGTRLSVL.

V is TRBV7-2 and J is TRBJ1-2; 10 nucleotides match TRBD1. CDR3 length: 16 amino acids. The germline V gene encodes CDR1 SGHTA and CDR2 FQGNSA. Losses at the gene ends were 2 bases for V and 4 bases for J; bases not matched to a gene: 7. The CDR3 nucleotides read TGTGCCAGCAGCTTATTGGGACAGGGGCCTTCCTATGGCTACACCTTC. Its protein product is CASSLLGQGPSYGYTF.

The V gene is TRBV11-2, the J gene TRBJ2-3; TRBD2 matches 7 bases. V lost 1 base to trimming and J lost 4 bases; unmatched junction nucleotides: 20. The CDR3 totals 20 residues. The germline gives CDR1 SGHAT, CDR2 FQNNGV. CDR3 region: CASSLVSVTSFNLPADTQYF. The CDR3 nucleotides are TGTGCCAGCAGCTTAGTTTCTGTGACTAGCTTTAACCTACCCGCAGATACGCAGTATTTT.

The chain carries TRBV7-2 and TRBJ2-7; 13 bases are a match to TRBD2. TRBJ2-1 matches the DNA end more closely, so the J call is doubtful. CDR1 is SGHTA and CDR2 is FQGNSA in the germline V gene. This CDR3 is built from 17 residues. The CDR3 DNA sequence: TGTGCCAGCAGCTCGGGACTAGCGGGACTTCGTACCTACGAGCAGTTCTTC. Translation gives CASSSGLAGLRTYEQFF.

The chain is built from TRBV12-3 or TRBV12-4 and TRBJ2-5; 8 bases are a match to TRBD2. The CDR3 contains 13 residues. The ends lost 1 base at V and 7 bases at J; junction bases unmatched: 2. The CDR3 region has the DNA TGTGCCAGCAGTTTAGGGACTAGCCGGACCCAGTACTTC. Its protein is CASSLGTSRTQYF.

This clonotype has only a few counts. This rearrangement joins TRBV4-2 to TRBJ2-5; D is unclear. The CDR3 has 15 amino acids. V was clipped by 5 bases and J by 5 bases, with 18 bases between them. Per the germline V gene, CDR1 is LGHNA and CDR2 is YNFKEQ. The chain's CDR3 is CASSKRYGAQETQYF. Written as DNA, the CDR3 is TGTGCCAGCAGCAAAAGATACGGAGCCCAGGAGACCCAGTACTTC.

This clonotype has only one observation. The genes are TRBV15 and TRBJ1-5, with D possibly being TRBD1 (5 bases). CDR1 is LNHNV and CDR2 is YYDKDF in the germline V gene (reference sequence). The CDR3 is 13 residues long. V lost 8 bases and J 0 bases, leaving 8 bases between the germline ends. CDR3 bases: TGTGCCACCGGGGGTAATAGCAATCAGCCCCAGCATTTT. It encodes CATGGNSNQPQHF.

The count of this clonotype is one. The CDR3 DNA reads as TGTGCCAGCAGTTACGTCAATGGGTTGAACACTGAAGCTTTCTTT. Protein: CASSYVNGLNTEAFF. This rearrangement joins TRBV6-2 or TRBV6-3 to TRBJ1-1; D remains ambiguous. CDR1 MNHEY and CDR2 SVGEGT come from the germline V gene. Trimming took 2 bases from V and 0 from J, leaving 10 bases between them. CDR3 size: 15 residues.

This clonotype was seen only a few times. This chain joins TRBV6-2 or TRBV6-3 and TRBJ2-5, with D unresolved. The CDR3 totals 14 residues. V lost 5 bases and J lost 4, with 14 bases in between. In germline, CDR1 is MNHEY, CDR2 SVGEGT. In DNA, the CDR3 is TGTGCCAGCAGTAACAGAGTGTTCCGAGAGACCCAGTACTTC. Protein: CASSNRVFRETQYF.

This rearrangement joins TRBV5-1 to TRBJ2-5, with TRBD1 matching over 7 bases. Trimming at V came to 0 bases and at J to 1 base, leaving 6 bases not matched to a gene. The CDR3 runs 16 residues. The germline V gene encodes CDR1 SGHRS and CDR2 YFSETQ. The CDR3 reads CASSLALGTAQETQYF. Here the CDR3 DNA reads TGCGCCAGCAGCTTGGCCCTCGGGACAGCCCAAGAGACCCAGTACTTC.

The chain combines TRBV7-2 with TRBJ2-2, with 13 positions matching TRBD2. Per germline, CDR1 SGHTA and CDR2 FQGNSA. The CDR3 loop spans 17 amino acids. The V and J ends lost 5 bases and 5 bases, in that order; junction bases with no gene match: 8. CDR3 sequence (DNA): TGTGCCAGCAGCCGGACTAGCGGGAGAGTAGTGACCGGGGAGCTGTTTTTT. Translation gives CASSRTSGRVVTGELFF. The variable domain in full, with the rest retrieved from reference TRBV7-2 and TRBJ2-2, is GAGVSQSPSNKVTEKGKDVELRCDPISGHTALYWYRQSLGQGLEFLIYFQGNSAPDKSGLPSDRFSAERTGGSVSTLTIQRTQQEDSAVYLCASSRTSGRVVTGELFFGEGSRLTVL.

The chain couples TRBV9 to TRBJ1-4; TRBD1 matches at 9 bases. J lost 4 bases, V lost 0 bases, and 1 base had no gene match. Germline CDR1 reads SGDLS; CDR2 reads YYNGEE. The CDR3 totals 15 residues. CDR3: CASSVGTGVNEKLFF. The CDR3, as DNA: TGTGCCAGCAGCGTAGGGACAGGGGTTAATGAAAAACTGTTTTTT. The whole variable domain, filled in from reference TRBV9 and TRBJ1-4, reads DSGVTQTPKHLITATGQRVTLRCSPRSGDLSVYWYQQSLDQGLQFLIQYYNGEERAKGNILERFSAQQFPDLHSELNLSSLELGDSALYFCASSVGTGVNEKLFFGSGTQLSVL.

V is TRBV12-5 and J is TRBJ1-1; D is uncertain. V lost 5 bases, J lost 1 base, and 11 bases lay in between. The CDR3 is made up of 14 amino acids. The germline gives CDR1 LGHNT, CDR2 FRNRAP. The CDR3 loop is CASGPSAGNTEAFF. The CDR3 bases are TGTGCTAGTGGTCCCTCAGCAGGGAACACTGAAGCTTTCTTT.

This chain's CDR3 is CAIRGIQRGEQYF. In DNA form, the CDR3 reads TGTGCCATCAGGGGGATCCAACGAGGGGAGCAGTACTTC. The chain uses TRBV10-3 and TRBJ2-7, with D maybe TRBD2 (5 bases). V was cut by 6 bases and J by 7 bases, with 16 bases left in between. This CDR3 has 13 residues. The V gene's germline CDR1 is ENHRY and CDR2 SYGVKD.

The rearrangement joins TRBV29-1 to TRBJ1-1; D is ambiguous. The V gene's germline CDR1 is SQVTM and CDR2 ANQGSEA. V lost 3 bases and J lost 5, with 13 bases in between. This CDR3 region has 13 residues. The CDR3 sequence: CSVEGRAVTEAFF. CDR3 bases: TGCAGCGTTGAGGGAAGGGCGGTGACTGAAGCTTTCTTT.

The V call is TRBV10-1, the J call TRBJ1-2, with D possibly TRBD1 on 6 matching bases. The V end lost 6 bases, the J end lost 6 bases, and 29 bases lay between the germline ends. From germline, CDR1 is WNHNN and CDR2 SYGVQD (reference sequence). The CDR3 sequence is 18 residues long. CDR3 sequence reads: CASSPAYREGAGKDGYTF. As DNA, the CDR3 is TGCGCCAGCAGCCCTGCATACAGGGAGGGAGCGGGTAAGGATGGCTACACCTTC.

This clonotype was picked up a small number of times. The chain employs TRBV28 and TRBJ2-7; D gene uncertain. V lost 5 bases and J lost 2, with 16 bases in between. CDR3 length: 15 residues. Per germline, CDR1 MDHEN and CDR2 SYDVKM. The chain's CDR3 is CASSPSKGLAYEQYF. The CDR3 DNA reads as TGTGCCAGCAGTCCCTCAAAGGGCCTAGCCTACGAGCAGTACTTC. The full variable domain, completed using reference TRBV28 and TRBJ2-7, is DVKVTQSSRYLVKRTGEKVFLECVQDMDHENMFWYRQDPGLGLRLIYFSYDVKMKEKGDIPEGYSVSREKKERFSLILESASTNQTSMYLCASSPSKGLAYEQYFGPGTRLTVT.

V is TRBV10-3 and J is TRBJ2-7; D is unresolved. With 0 bases removed from V and 4 bases from J, the gap between germline ends came to 19 bases. Germline CDR1 is ENHRY and CDR2 is SYGVKD. The CDR3 is made up of 17 amino acids. Here the CDR3 DNA reads TGTGCCATCAGTGAGTCCTTAGGGTTAATATCAACGTACGAGCAGTACTTC. Protein sequence: CAISESLGLISTYEQYF.

The chain joins TRBV7-2 to TRBJ1-5, with D possibly matching TRBD1 (5 bases). With 5 bases removed from V and 7 bases from J, the gap between germline ends came to 21 bases. The CDR3 totals 16 residues. Germline CDR1 reads SGHTA; CDR2 reads FQGNSA. The CDR3 reads CASSVTVGRGGQPQHF. The DNA for the CDR3 is TGTGCCAGCAGCGTGACGGTCGGTAGGGGAGGACAGCCCCAGCATTTT.

The chain uses TRBV15 and TRBJ1-5; TRBD1 matches 8 bases. Germline loops: CDR1 LNHNV, CDR2 YYDKDF (reference sequence). This CDR3 comprises 14 residues. The V gene end was trimmed by 6 bases and the J gene end by 2 bases; junction bases not matched to a gene: 3. The CDR3 region has the DNA TGTGCCACCAGTCTGGACAGGGGCAATCAGCCCCAGCATTTT. Translating gives CATSLDRGNQPQHF.

In this sample, this clonotype turned up a few times. The chain uses TRBV10-3 and TRBJ2-7, with 10 bases identical to TRBD1. V gave up 4 bases and J gave up 5 bases; unmatched junction bases: 11. Germline assignment: CDR1 ENHRY and CDR2 SYGVKD. This CDR3 is built from 16 residues. The CDR3 DNA reads as TGTGCCATCAGTGGTCAAACGGGACAGGGGACCGACGAGCAGTACTTC. Translated: CAISGQTGQGTDEQYF.

The chain couples TRBV7-2 to TRBJ2-7; D tentatively fits TRBD1 or TRBD2 (5 bases each). The CDR3 runs 13 residues. V lost 5 bases and J lost 7, with 15 bases in between. Germline CDR1 and CDR2: SGHTA and FQGNSA. The CDR3 nucleotides read TGTGCCAGCAGCCCATTTGGGGGAAGTGAGCAGTACTTC. This sequence encodes CASSPFGGSEQYF.

The chain employs TRBV29-1 and TRBJ2-3, with D unresolved. The CDR3 is 14 amino acids. Germline V lookup: CDR1 SQVTM, CDR2 ANQGSEA. With 2 bases removed from V and 0 bases from J, the gap between germline ends came to 9 bases. The CDR3 coding sequence is TGCAGCGTTGAACGGTTTTCTAGCACAGATACGCAGTATTTT. It specifies CSVERFSSTDTQYF.

The CDR3 loop reads CASSYGAGSNEKLFF. CDR3 sequence (DNA): TGTGCCAGCAGCTACGGCGCCGGCAGTAATGAAAAACTGTTTTTT. The rearrangement links TRBV7-2 to TRBJ1-4; no clear D gene. This CDR3 has 15 residues. Germline V gene data show CDR1 as SGHTA and CDR2 as FQGNSA. Trimming took off 4 bases at V and 4 bases at J, with 13 bases between the two ends.

In its sample, this clonotype was seen many times. This chain connects TRBV7-2 to TRBJ2-7; TRBD1 matches at 9 bases. Unmatched junction bases numbered 5, after V lost 5 bases and J lost 0 bases. Germline V gene lookup returns CDR1 SGHTA and CDR2 FQGNSA. The CDR3 runs to 15 residues. The DNA of the CDR3 is TGTGCCAGCAGCCCGACAGGGGGAAGCTCCTACGAGCAGTACTTC. Amino acids: CASSPTGGSSYEQYF.